What follows describes a single T cell receptor (beta chain). The antigen is not known. The data are from a study of graft-versus-host responses after intestinal transplantation. Germline V CDR1 and CDR2: SEHNR, FQNEAQ (reference sequence). The CDR3 is 14 amino acids. The V end was cut by 6 bases, the J end by 4 bases, with 13 bases between. Repertoires were generated with immunoSEQ multiplex PCR, while TCRdb's copy carries only in-frame clones and drops some. The sample contains approximately 46,000 clones, around 85% of which appear only once. The chain couples TRBV7-9 to TRBJ1-3; tentatively, D is TRBD1 (6 bases). This sequence was found in a human donor who was the organ donor for an intestinal transplant. Source: unstimulated CD4+ T cells sorted from spleen or lymph node cells, taken before transplant. CDR3 DNA: TGTGCCAGCAGAGACAGGACAATAGGAAACACCATATATTTT. It yields the protein CASRDRTIGNTIYF. Together with reference TRBV7-9 and TRBJ1-3, the CDR3 gives the full variable domain: DTGVSQNPRHKITKRGQNVTFRCDPISEHNRLYWYRQTLGQGPEFLTYFQNEAQLEKSRLLSDRFSAERPKGSFSTLEIQRTEQGDSAMYLCASRDRTIGNTIYFGEGSWLTVV.